These T cell receptor beta chains were read from a single sample in a study of a mutant IDH1 vaccine in newly diagnosed glioma. The protocol was immunoSEQ multiplex PCR, while the TCRdb copy is restricted to in-frame clones and leaves out a portion. Among almost 85,000 clones listed, 70% to 90% were seen once. No antigens are known for them. Specimen: PBMCs, collected from a glioma patient whose treatment included an IDH1 peptide vaccine. These receptors all stem from a man aged 30 to 45 with glioma. Some clones in this sample may be carry-over from other donors' samples. Both conserved end residues are trimmed from each CDR3. Fields, in order: J gene, clone size, V gene, CDR3 protein. Where a row states a size, it is once, few, many or the class of an expanded clone; other rows omit it.

TRBJ1-1,.,TRBV6-6,ASRDRREGKNTEAF
TRBJ1-1,.,TRBV6-5,ASYHPNTEAF
TRBJ2-1,.,TRBV19,ASSTRQGQQF
TRBJ2-5,few,TRBV7-9,ASSPNGQGEETQY
TRBJ2-1,.,TRBV7-2,ASSRLAGGPEQF
TRBJ2-1,once,TRBV9,ASSVGGGPVGDNEQF
TRBJ1-3,few,TRBV28,ASSLQRTAGNTIY
TRBJ2-2,.,TRBV11-3,ASSPDQGNFGELF
TRBJ1-5,.,TRBV19,ASSEAGGGNQPQH
TRBJ1-6,.,TRBV27,ASSLSRFVPSPLH
TRBJ2-3,once,TRBV27,ASSLGRADTQY
TRBJ1-4,.,TRBV5-4,ASSLTGDATNEKLF
TRBJ1-6,few,TRBV2,ARGKWTGQDSPLH
TRBJ2-3,.,TRBV5-6,ASRVGSTDTQY
TRBJ1-1,few,TRBV30,AGGQLNTEAF
TRBJ2-2,.,TRBV19,ASSLFPGTGPNTGELF
TRBJ2-1,.,TRBV6-4,ASSEDIAGMGEQF
TRBJ2-3,.,TRBV10-3,AISESIAGVHTDTQY
TRBJ2-7,.,TRBV27,ASSSGYEQY
TRBJ2-7,.,TRBV6-5,ASTRLVGAGYEQY
TRBJ1-2,few,TRBV29-1,SDSSGRGYT
TRBJ1-5,.,TRBV7-2,ASSLGSGLGNQPQH
TRBJ2-2,few,TRBV5-4,ASRVPDGELF
TRBJ2-5,.,TRBV14,ASSHLLAGEGRETQY
TRBJ2-5,.,TRBV15,ATSRTGLPTIQETQY